A single sample is the source of the 32 T cell receptor beta chains below, sequenced in a study of control samples from healthy donors and cancer patients. Sequencing used immunoSEQ multiplex PCR; TCRdb keeps in-frame clones, though not all of them. The sample lists about 130,000 clones, 92% occurring once. Sequencing was performed on blood. The receptor set was obtained from a man in his late teens or twenties in good health.

The chain employs TRBV9 and TRBJ2-1; D is perhaps TRBD1 or TRBD2 (5 bases each). V was trimmed by 5 bases and J by 8 bases, leaving 8 bases between them. Germline-derived CDR1 and CDR2 are SGDLS and YYNGEE. The CDR3 runs 11 residues. CDR3 protein: CASRRGDEQFF. The CDR3 bases are TGTGCCAGCAGAAGAGGGGATGAGCAGTTCTTC.

The rearrangement uses TRBV5-1 and TRBJ1-4; TRBD1 is a possible D gene (6 bases). Germline V gene sequence: CDR1 SGHRS, CDR2 YFSETQ. The CDR3 is 15 residues long. V was pared by 2 bases and J by 2 bases, with 10 bases between. In DNA form, the CDR3 reads TGCGCCAGCAGCTTTGGGAGGGGGACTAATGAAAAACTGTTTTTT. Translated: CASSFGRGTNEKLFF.

The chain is built from TRBV5-6 and TRBJ2-7; D is possibly TRBD1 (6 bases). V gave up 0 bases and J gave up 3 bases, with 7 bases separating them. The CDR3 loop spans 13 amino acids. Per the germline V gene, CDR1 is SGHDT and CDR2 is YYEEEE. The CDR3 sequence: CASSLARGYEQYF. The CDR3 DNA follows: TGTGCCAGCAGCTTGGCCAGGGGCTACGAGCAGTACTTC.

This chain connects TRBV4-1 to TRBJ2-7; 7 bases line up with TRBD2. The V and J ends lost 0 bases and 5 bases, in that order; junction bases with no gene match: 13. CDR3 length equals 17 residues. CDR1 and CDR2 (germline): MGHRA, YSYEKL. For the CDR3, the DNA is TGCGCCAGCAGCCAAGATCTGGCTTGGCGGGGGTATAACGAGCAGTACTTC. Its protein is CASSQDLAWRGYNEQYF.

The chain uses TRBV7-9 and TRBJ1-2; no firm D call. V was cut by 1 base and J by 8 bases, with 11 bases left in between. Germline V gene sequence: CDR1 SEHNR, CDR2 FQNEAQ (reference sequence). CDR3 size: 13 residues. CDR3 nucleotide sequence: TGTGCCAGCAGCTTAGTTGGTCAGATGGGCTACACCTTC. This translates into CASSLVGQMGYTF.

V is TRBV29-1 and J is TRBJ2-3, with 9 bases fitting TRBD2. In germline, CDR1 is SQVTM, CDR2 ANQGSEA. With 4 bases clipped from V and 3 bases from J, the junction kept 8 bases outside the gene matches. The CDR3 runs to 15 residues. CDR3 in DNA: TGCAGCGTTGCGGTTAGCGGGGGATCGACAGATACGCAGTATTTT. It is translated as CSVAVSGGSTDTQYF.

This rearrangement joins TRBV5-6 to TRBJ2-5; 12 positions match TRBD2. Germline V gene lookup returns CDR1 SGHDT and CDR2 YYEEEE. The V segment lost 6 bases and the J segment 2 bases; nucleotides outside the gene matches: 5. This CDR3 spans 15 amino acids. Here the CDR3 DNA reads TGTGCCAGCACCCTAGCGGGGGGGCGACAAGAGACCCAGTACTTC. This encodes CASTLAGGRQETQYF.

The V gene is TRBV9, the J gene TRBJ1-3; D not resolved. Germline lookup yields CDR1 SGDLS and CDR2 YYNGEE. Deletions cut 0 bases from V and 4 bases from J, with 14 bases between. This CDR3 comprises 16 residues. CDR3 in DNA: TGTGCCAGCAGCGTAGGTGGCGGATCATACGGAAACACCATATATTTT. Translated, it gives CASSVGGGSYGNTIYF. Based on the CDR3 plus reference TRBV9 and TRBJ1-3, the full variable domain is DSGVTQTPKHLITATGQRVTLRCSPRSGDLSVYWYQQSLDQGLQFLIQYYNGEERAKGNILERFSAQQFPDLHSELNLSSLELGDSALYFCASSVGGGSYGNTIYFGEGSWLTVV.

This chain links TRBV28 with TRBJ2-6, with 9 positions matching TRBD1. The CDR3 is 18 residues long. Germline CDR1 and CDR2: MDHEN and SYDVKM. V lost 5 bases, J lost 0 bases, and 8 bases stayed unmatched. CDR3 nucleotide sequence: TGTGCCAGCAGTGACCGGACAGGGGCGGTCTCTGGGGCCAACGTCCTGACTTTC. Translation gives CASSDRTGAVSGANVLTF.

This chain connects TRBV6-5 to TRBJ2-7; D possibly corresponds to TRBD1 (6 bases). The germline V gene has CDR1 MNHEY and CDR2 SVGAGI. V lost 0 bases to trimming and J lost 4 bases, with 13 bases between them. The CDR3 has 15 amino acids. The CDR3 DNA reads as TGTGCCAGCAGTTACTCTGGACAGCTTAATTACGAGCAGTACTTC. This gives the protein CASSYSGQLNYEQYF.

The J gene is TRBJ1-6, the V gene TRBV3-1 (or the pseudogene TRBV3-2), with 9 bases identical to TRBD1. This CDR3 is 14 amino acids long. The germline V gene encodes CDR1 LGHDT and CDR2 YNNKEL (reference sequence). V lost 5 bases and J lost 7; bases outside the gene matches: 3. CDR3 sequence (DNA): TGTGCCAGCAGCAGACAGGGGGAAAATTCACCCCTCCACTTT. This sequence encodes CASSRQGENSPLHF.

V is TRBV5-1 and J is TRBJ2-3, with D unclear. The CDR3 extends over 12 amino acids. The germline V gene has CDR1 SGHRS and CDR2 YFSETQ. Trimming stripped 4 bases from V and 6 bases from J, with 9 bases between. The CDR3 sequence is CASSVPSDTQYF. As DNA, the CDR3 is TGCGCCAGCAGCGTCCCTTCGGATACGCAGTATTTT.

V and J are TRBV13 and TRBJ2-1; possible D gene TRBD1, 5 bases. CDR3 length: 15 amino acids. Germline loops: CDR1 PRHDT, CDR2 FYEKMQ (reference sequence). Trimming removed 3 bases at V and 4 bases at J, with 13 bases between. The CDR3 nucleotides read TGTGCCAGCAGCTTTTGGGGCTGGAATTACAATGAGCAGTTCTTC. This translates into CASSFWGWNYNEQFF.

J is TRBJ2-4 and V is TRBV27; 8 nucleotides agree with TRBD1. There are 15 residues in the CDR3. J gave up 9 bases and V 2 bases, and 9 bases lay outside the gene matches. Germline V lookup: CDR1 MNHEY, CDR2 SMNVEV (reference sequence). The CDR3 DNA is TGTGCCAGCAGTTTAGCCCCAGGACAGGGTAGCATTCAGTACTTC. Protein sequence: CASSLAPGQGSIQYF.

The chain combines TRBV11-3 with TRBJ2-2, with no clear D. This CDR3 comprises 14 residues. CDR1 and CDR2 (germline): SGHNT, YENEEA. Trimming pared 1 base from V and 3 bases from J, leaving 6 bases between. CDR3 sequence (DNA): TGTGCCAGCAGCTTAGCCAGCTACACCGGGGAGCTGTTTTTT. It translates to CASSLASYTGELFF.

This sequence joins TRBV5-1 and TRBJ1-6; 8 bases fit TRBD1. CDR1 and CDR2 from the germline V gene are SGHRS and YFSETQ. CDR3 size: 15 residues. Losses at the gene ends were 0 bases for V and 9 bases for J; bases not matched to a gene: 5. Here the CDR3 reads CASSLGQGMFSPLHF. Written as DNA, the CDR3 is TGCGCCAGCAGCTTGGGACAGGGGATGTTTTCACCCCTCCACTTT.

The V call is TRBV11-3, the J call TRBJ2-1; 8 bases fit TRBD2. Germline V lookup: CDR1 SGHNT, CDR2 YENEEA. The CDR3 is made up of 15 amino acids. Unmatched junction bases numbered 9, after V lost 2 bases and J lost 9 bases. For the CDR3, the DNA is TGTGCCAGCAGCTTAAACGGGGGGGCCATCGGTGAGCAGTTCTTC. Translated: CASSLNGGAIGEQFF. The full variable domain, in which reference TRBV11-3 and TRBJ2-1 provide the parts outside the CDR3, is EAGVVQSPRYKIIEKKQPVAFWCNPISGHNTLYWYLQNLGQGPELLIRYENEEAVDDSQLPKDRFSAERLKGVDSTLKIQPAELGDSAVYLCASSLNGGAIGEQFFGPGTRLTVL.

This sequence joins TRBV7-2 and TRBJ1-1; D gene uncertain. This CDR3 spans 12 amino acids. V was trimmed by 5 bases and J by 7 bases, leaving 11 bases between them. Germline values: CDR1 SGHTA, CDR2 FQGNSA. CDR3 DNA: TGTGCCAGCAGCCCGAACTTCGGTGAAGCTTTCTTT. Translated, it gives CASSPNFGEAFF.

V is TRBV5-4 and J is TRBJ1-4; tentative D call: TRBD1 (6 bases). Germline-derived CDR1 and CDR2 are SGHNT and YYREEE (reference sequence). The CDR3 is 16 amino acids. Trimming shortened V by 0 bases and J by 3 bases, and 12 bases separated the two germline ends. CDR3 residues: CASSLAGAASNEKLFF. CDR3 DNA sequence: TGTGCCAGCAGCTTGGCGGGGGCGGCTTCTAATGAAAAACTGTTTTTT. Variable domain in full (rest from reference TRBV5-4 and TRBJ1-4): ETGVTQSPTHLIKTRGQQVTLRCSSQSGHNTVSWYQQALGQGPQFIFQYYREEENGRGNFPPRFSGLQFPNYSSELNVNALELDDSALYLCASSLAGAASNEKLFFGSGTQLSVL.

The chain uses TRBV9 and TRBJ2-7; 7 nucleotides match TRBD1. V gave up 4 bases and J gave up 1 base; unmatched junction bases: 8. The CDR3 has 15 residues. CDR1 is SGDLS, CDR2 YYNGEE, per germline. The CDR3 nucleotides are TGTGCCAGCAGCCCTAATCCGGGACAGTCCTACGAGCAGTACTTC. Its translation is CASSPNPGQSYEQYF.

This clone came up many times. The chain carries TRBV5-6 and TRBJ1-5, with a weak D call TRBD1 (5 bases). The CDR3 runs 15 residues. V was cut by 3 bases and J by 4 bases, with 14 bases left in between. From germline, CDR1 is SGHDT and CDR2 YYEEEE. CDR3 region: CASSSLREGNQPQHF. In DNA, the CDR3 is TGTGCCAGCAGCTCGCTCAGAGAGGGGAATCAGCCCCAGCATTTT.

The CDR3 region has the DNA TGTGCCAGCAGTCATCCGGACCCCTTTGACACCGGGGAGCTGTTTTTT. Its protein product is CASSHPDPFDTGELFF. The chain combines TRBV7-9 with TRBJ2-2; D is ambiguous. Trimming cost V 6 bases and J 3 bases, with 17 bases left between them. CDR1 and CDR2 (germline): SEHNR, FQNEAQ (reference sequence). The CDR3 consists of 16 residues.

The chain recombines TRBV9 with TRBJ2-3, with 10 nucleotides matching TRBD2. Germline values: CDR1 SGDLS, CDR2 YYNGEE. This CDR3 is 17 amino acids long. The trim removed 0 bases at V and 0 bases at J, leaving 4 bases unmatched. The CDR3 reads CASSVELAGHSTDTQYF. The CDR3 DNA sequence: TGTGCCAGCAGCGTAGAACTAGCGGGGCATAGCACAGATACGCAGTATTTT.

This clone was seen only once. The gene calls are TRBV7-7 and TRBJ2-7, with 10 bases fitting TRBD2. The CDR3 covers 15 residues. Germline loops: CDR1 SSHAT, CDR2 FNYEAQ (reference sequence). Trimming removed 0 bases from V and 2 bases from J; junction bases left unmatched: 1. The CDR3 region is CASSLALAGAYEQYF. As DNA, the CDR3 is TGTGCCAGCAGCTTAGCCCTAGCGGGGGCCTACGAGCAGTACTTC.

The chain joins TRBV5-4 to TRBJ2-3; 14 nucleotides line up with TRBD2. The CDR3 is made up of 16 amino acids. V trimming: 0 bases; J trimming: 6 bases; junction bases outside the gene matches: 3. Germline V gene sequence: CDR1 SGHNT, CDR2 YYREEE (reference sequence). CDR3 amino acids: CASSLGLAGGKDTQYF. The CDR3 DNA is TGTGCCAGCAGCTTGGGACTAGCGGGGGGGAAGGATACGCAGTATTTT. Together with reference TRBV5-4 and TRBJ2-3, the CDR3 gives the full variable domain: ETGVTQSPTHLIKTRGQQVTLRCSSQSGHNTVSWYQQALGQGPQFIFQYYREEENGRGNFPPRFSGLQFPNYSSELNVNALELDDSALYLCASSLGLAGGKDTQYFGPGTRLTVL.

This clone was detected a few times. This chain connects TRBV14 to TRBJ1-2; unclear D gene. CDR3 length equals 18 residues. Germline V gene lookup returns CDR1 SGHDN and CDR2 FVKESK. V lost 5 bases to trimming and J lost 3 bases, with 25 bases between them. The CDR3 coding sequence is TGTGCCAGCAGCTCCCCCAATTTCGGGAGGGCGCGGGACTATGGCTACACCTTC. Translation: CASSSPNFGRARDYGYTF.

This chain uses TRBV5-1 with TRBJ2-7; D perhaps matches TRBD1 (5 bases). The length of the CDR3 is 13 residues. V lost 4 bases to trimming and J lost 4 bases, with 12 bases between them. Germline V gene data show CDR1 as SGHRS and CDR2 as YFSETQ. The CDR3, as DNA: TGCGCCAGCAGCCCAGGGAATCCATACGAGCAGTACTTC. The encoded protein is CASSPGNPYEQYF. The full variable domain, rest sourced from reference TRBV5-1 and TRBJ2-7, is KAGVTQTPRYLIKTRGQQVTLSCSPISGHRSVSWYQQTPGQGLQFLFEYFSETQRNKGNFPGRFSGRQFSNSRSEMNVSTLELGDSALYLCASSPGNPYEQYFGPGTRLTVT.

V usage is TRBV10-3 and J usage is TRBJ1-1; maybe TRBD1 (5 bases). Trimming cost V 11 bases and J 8 bases, with 21 bases left between them. Germline assignment: CDR1 ENHRY and CDR2 SYGVKD. The CDR3 spans 13 residues. As DNA, the CDR3 is TGTGCCGTCCTGAGGAGCGTAGGGGAGGAAGCTTTCTTT. It codes for CAVLRSVGEEAFF.

The rearrangement links TRBV2 to TRBJ1-1; D unresolved. The CDR3 totals 13 residues. Germline V CDR1 and CDR2: SNHLY, FYNNEI. Trimming pared 7 bases from V and 7 bases from J, leaving 16 bases between. CDR3 protein: CASTGRAVDEAFF. CDR3 nucleotide sequence: TGTGCCAGCACCGGGCGGGCGGTGGATGAAGCTTTCTTT. The whole variable domain, remainder taken from reference TRBV2 and TRBJ1-1, is EPEVTQTPSHQVTQMGQEVILRCVPISNHLYFYWYRQILGQKVEFLVSFYNNEISEKSEIFDDQFSVERPDGSNFTLKIRSTKLEDSAMYFCASTGRAVDEAFFGQGTRLTVV.

The rearrangement uses TRBV11-3 and TRBJ2-2; unclear D gene. V was shortened by 5 bases and J by 5 bases, with 21 bases between the two germline ends. CDR3 size: 17 residues. Germline CDR1 and CDR2: SGHNT and YENEEA. As DNA, the CDR3 is TGTGCCAGCAGCCCTGGAAGGTTCGACATGAATACCGGGGAGCTGTTTTTT. As protein: CASSPGRFDMNTGELFF.

The CDR3 loop reads CASSRSGLAGYEQYF. The CDR3 DNA follows: TGTGCCAGCAGTCGGTCGGGACTAGCGGGATACGAGCAGTACTTC. The rearrangement uses TRBV6-5 and TRBJ2-7, with 13 bases identical to TRBD2. The CDR3 covers 15 residues. After removal of 5 bases from V and 4 bases from J, the junction contained 5 bases not matched to a gene. Germline loops: CDR1 MNHEY, CDR2 SVGAGI.

This chain joins TRBV4-1 and TRBJ1-1; 7 bases agree with TRBD1. Germline CDR1 is MGHRA and CDR2 is YSYEKL. Trimming took 0 bases from V and 3 from J; bases not matched to a gene: 10. The CDR3 runs to 17 residues. CDR3 DNA sequence: TGCGCCAGCAGCCAAGAAGAGTCCAGGGGGAGGTACACTGAAGCTTTCTTT. This gives the protein CASSQEESRGRYTEAFF.